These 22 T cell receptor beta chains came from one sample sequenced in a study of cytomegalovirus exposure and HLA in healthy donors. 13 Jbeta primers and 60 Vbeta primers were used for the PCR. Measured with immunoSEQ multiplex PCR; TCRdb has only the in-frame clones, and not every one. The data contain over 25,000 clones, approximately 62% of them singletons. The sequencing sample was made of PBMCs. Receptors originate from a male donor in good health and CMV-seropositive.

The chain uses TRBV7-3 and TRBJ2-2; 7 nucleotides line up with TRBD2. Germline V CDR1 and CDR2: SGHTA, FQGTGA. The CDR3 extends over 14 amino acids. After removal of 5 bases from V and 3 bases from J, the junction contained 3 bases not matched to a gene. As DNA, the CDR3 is TGTGCCAGCAGCCTTCGGGGGGACACCGGGGAGCTGTTTTTT. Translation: CASSLRGDTGELFF.

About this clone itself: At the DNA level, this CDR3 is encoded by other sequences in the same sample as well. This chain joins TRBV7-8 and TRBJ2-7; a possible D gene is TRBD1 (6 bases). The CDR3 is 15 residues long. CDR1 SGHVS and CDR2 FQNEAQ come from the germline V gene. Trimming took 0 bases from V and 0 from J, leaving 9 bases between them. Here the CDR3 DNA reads TGTGCCAGCAGCTTAGCGCAGGGGCCCTCCTACGAGCAGTACTTC. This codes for CASSLAQGPSYEQYF.

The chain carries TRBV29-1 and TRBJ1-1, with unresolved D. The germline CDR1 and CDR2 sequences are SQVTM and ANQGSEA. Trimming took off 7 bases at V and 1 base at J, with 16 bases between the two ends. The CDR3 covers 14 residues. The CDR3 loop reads CSASLKGANTEAFF. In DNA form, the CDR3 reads TGCAGCGCCTCGCTAAAGGGAGCGAACACTGAAGCTTTCTTT.

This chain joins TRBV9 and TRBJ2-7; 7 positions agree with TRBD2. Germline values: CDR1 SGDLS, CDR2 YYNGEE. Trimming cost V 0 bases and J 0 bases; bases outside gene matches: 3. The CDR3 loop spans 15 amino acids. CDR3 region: CASSVAASGSYEQYF. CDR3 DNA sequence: TGTGCCAGCAGCGTAGCGGCTAGCGGCTCCTACGAGCAGTACTTC.

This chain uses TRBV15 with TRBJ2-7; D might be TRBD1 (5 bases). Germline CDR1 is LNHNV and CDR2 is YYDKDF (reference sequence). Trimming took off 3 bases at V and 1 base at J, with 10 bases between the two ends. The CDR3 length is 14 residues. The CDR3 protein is CATSSQDISYEQYF. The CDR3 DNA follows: TGTGCCACCAGCAGTCAGGACATATCCTACGAGCAGTACTTC.

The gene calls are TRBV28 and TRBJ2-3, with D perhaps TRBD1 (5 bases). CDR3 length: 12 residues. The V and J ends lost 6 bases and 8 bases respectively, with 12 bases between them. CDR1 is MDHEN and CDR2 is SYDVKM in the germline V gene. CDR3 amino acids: CASSTGPGTQYF. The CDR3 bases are TGTGCCAGCAGCACAGGTCCAGGTACGCAGTATTTT.

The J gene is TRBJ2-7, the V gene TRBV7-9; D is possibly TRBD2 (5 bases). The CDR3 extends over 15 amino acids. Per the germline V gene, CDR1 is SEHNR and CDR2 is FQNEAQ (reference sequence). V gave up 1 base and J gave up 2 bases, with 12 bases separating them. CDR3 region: CASSLGAGITYEQYF. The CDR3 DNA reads TGTGCCAGCAGCTTAGGGGCGGGTATCACCTACGAGCAGTACTTC.

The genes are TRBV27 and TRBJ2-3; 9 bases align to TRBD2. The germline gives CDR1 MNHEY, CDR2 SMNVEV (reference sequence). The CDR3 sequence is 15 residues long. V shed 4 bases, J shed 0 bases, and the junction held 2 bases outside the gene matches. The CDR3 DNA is TGTGCCAGCAGTTCAACTAGCGGGAGCACAGATACGCAGTATTTT. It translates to CASSSTSGSTDTQYF.

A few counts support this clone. The CDR3 here is CASSLGRSNTEAFF. As DNA, the CDR3 is TGTGCCAGCAGCTTAGGTCGAAGCAACACTGAAGCTTTCTTT. This chain connects TRBV13 to TRBJ1-1; D is ambiguous. CDR1 is PRHDT, CDR2 FYEKMQ, per germline (reference sequence). The CDR3 runs to 14 residues. Trimming cost V 0 bases and J 2 bases, with 7 bases left between them. Combining the CDR3 with reference TRBV13 and TRBJ1-1 gives the whole variable domain AAGVIQSPRHLIKEKRETATLKCYPIPRHDTVYWYQQGPGQDPQFLISFYEKMQSDKGSIPDRFSAQQFSDYHSELNMSSLELGDSALYFCASSLGRSNTEAFFGQGTRLTVV.

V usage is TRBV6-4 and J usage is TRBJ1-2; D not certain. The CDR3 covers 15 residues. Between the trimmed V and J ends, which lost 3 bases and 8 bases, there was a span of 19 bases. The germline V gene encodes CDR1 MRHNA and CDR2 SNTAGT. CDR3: CASSEFDGWRGGYTF. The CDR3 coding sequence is TGTGCCAGCAGTGAGTTCGATGGGTGGAGAGGAGGCTACACCTTC.

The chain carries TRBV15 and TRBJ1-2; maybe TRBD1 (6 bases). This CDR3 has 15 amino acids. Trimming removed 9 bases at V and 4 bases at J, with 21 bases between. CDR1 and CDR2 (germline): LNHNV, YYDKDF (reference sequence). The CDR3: CATNPTGSNFYGYTF. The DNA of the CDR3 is TGTGCCACTAACCCGACAGGATCCAACTTCTATGGCTACACCTTC.

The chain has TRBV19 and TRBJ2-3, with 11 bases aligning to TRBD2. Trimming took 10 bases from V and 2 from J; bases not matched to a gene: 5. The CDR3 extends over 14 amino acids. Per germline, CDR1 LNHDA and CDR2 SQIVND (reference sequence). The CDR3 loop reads CATQGLADTDTQYF. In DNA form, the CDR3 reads TGTGCCACCCAGGGACTAGCGGACACAGATACGCAGTATTTT.

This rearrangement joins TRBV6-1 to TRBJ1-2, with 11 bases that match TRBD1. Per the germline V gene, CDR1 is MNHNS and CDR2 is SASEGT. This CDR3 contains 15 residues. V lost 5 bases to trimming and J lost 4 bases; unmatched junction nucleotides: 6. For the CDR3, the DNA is TGTGCCAGCAGTCTCATAGGGACAGGGGGCTATGGCTACACCTTC. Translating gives CASSLIGTGGYGYTF.

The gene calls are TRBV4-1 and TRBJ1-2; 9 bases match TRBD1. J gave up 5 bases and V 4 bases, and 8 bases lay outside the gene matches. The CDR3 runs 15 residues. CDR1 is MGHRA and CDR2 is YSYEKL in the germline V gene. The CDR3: CASSPGQGLLYGYTF. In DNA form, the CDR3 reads TGCGCCAGCAGCCCGGGACAGGGCCTTTTATATGGCTACACCTTC.

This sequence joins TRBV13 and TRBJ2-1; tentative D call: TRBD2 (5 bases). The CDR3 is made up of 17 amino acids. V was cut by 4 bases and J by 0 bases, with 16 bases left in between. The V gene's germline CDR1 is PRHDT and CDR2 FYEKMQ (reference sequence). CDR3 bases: TGTGCCAGCAGCTCGGTTAGAGAGGGAAGCTCCTACAATGAGCAGTTCTTC. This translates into CASSSVREGSSYNEQFF.

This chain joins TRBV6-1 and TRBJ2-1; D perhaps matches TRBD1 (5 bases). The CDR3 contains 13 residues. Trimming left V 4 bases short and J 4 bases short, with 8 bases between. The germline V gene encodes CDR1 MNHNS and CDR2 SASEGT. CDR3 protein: CASSGTGYNEQFF. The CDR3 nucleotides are TGTGCCAGCAGTGGAACAGGTTACAATGAGCAGTTCTTC.

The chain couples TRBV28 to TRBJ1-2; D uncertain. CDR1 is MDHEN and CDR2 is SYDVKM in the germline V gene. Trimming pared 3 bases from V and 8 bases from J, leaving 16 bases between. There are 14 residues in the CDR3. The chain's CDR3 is CASSLLDGAYGYTF. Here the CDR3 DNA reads TGTGCCAGCAGTTTGCTGGATGGAGCCTACGGCTACACCTTC.

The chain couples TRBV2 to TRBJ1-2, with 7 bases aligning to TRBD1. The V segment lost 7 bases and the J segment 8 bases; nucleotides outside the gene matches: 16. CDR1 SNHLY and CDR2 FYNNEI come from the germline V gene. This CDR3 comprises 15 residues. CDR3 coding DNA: TGTGCCAGCACCAAAGAGTCAGGGGGAATGGGGGGCTACACCTTC. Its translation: CASTKESGGMGGYTF.

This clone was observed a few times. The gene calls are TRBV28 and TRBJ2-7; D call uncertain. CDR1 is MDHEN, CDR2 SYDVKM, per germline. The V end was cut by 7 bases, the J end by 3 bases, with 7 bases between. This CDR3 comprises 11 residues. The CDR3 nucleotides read TGTGCCAGCACTTCTAACTACGAGCAGTACTTC. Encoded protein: CASTSNYEQYF.

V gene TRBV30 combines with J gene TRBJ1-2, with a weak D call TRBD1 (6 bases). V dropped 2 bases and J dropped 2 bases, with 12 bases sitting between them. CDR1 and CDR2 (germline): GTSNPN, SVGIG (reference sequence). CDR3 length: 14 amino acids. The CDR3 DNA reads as TGTGCCTGGAGTTCAGGGCAGGGGAACTATGGCTACACCTTC. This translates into CAWSSGQGNYGYTF.

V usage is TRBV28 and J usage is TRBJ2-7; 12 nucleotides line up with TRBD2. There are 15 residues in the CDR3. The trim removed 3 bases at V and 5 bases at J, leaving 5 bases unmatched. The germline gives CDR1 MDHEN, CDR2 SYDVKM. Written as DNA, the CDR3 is TGTGCCAGCAGTTTCCCTAGCGGGAGGGCCCACGAGCAGTACTTC. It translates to CASSFPSGRAHEQYF.

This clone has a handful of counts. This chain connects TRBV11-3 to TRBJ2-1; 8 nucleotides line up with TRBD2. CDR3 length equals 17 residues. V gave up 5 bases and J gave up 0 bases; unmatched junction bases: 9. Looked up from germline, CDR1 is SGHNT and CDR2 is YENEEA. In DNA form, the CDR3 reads TGTGCCAGCAGCAGTAGCGGGGACGCCCGCTCCTACAATGAGCAGTTCTTC. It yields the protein CASSSSGDARSYNEQFF.